This T cell receptor (beta chain) was captured by sequencing in a study of shared clonotypes between healthy human individuals. Overall study: CD4 naive cells filled three plates per donor, CD4 memory three, CD8 naive two and CD8 memory one.

Assay used: immunoSEQ multiplex PCR; TCRdb lists only in-frame clones, some missing. The profile shows about 680,000 clones, 72% of them singletons. A note on this clone: Its antigen remains unknown.

With 5 bases removed from V and 4 bases from J, the gap between germline ends came to 24 bases. The CDR3 is 18 residues long. Per the germline V gene, CDR1 is MNHEY and CDR2 is SMNVEV (reference sequence). Points from the study as a whole: Unshared clonotypes carried lower generation probabilities than those common to all four donors. Rarefaction curves obtained for sorted subsets showed sequencing incomplete despite large depth. Memory subsets generally showed lower estimated richness than naive subsets.

The origin of this receptor is a woman aged 30 to 39 in good health. Sequencing input: memory CD4+ T cells sorted from blood. As for subset: CD45RA-negative fraction. The rearrangement links TRBV27 to TRBJ2-1; D unresolved. CDR3 residues: CASSTFTISGFGYNEQFF. The CDR3 DNA reads as TGTGCCAGCAGTACTTTTACAATTTCAGGATTTGGGTACAATGAGCAGTTCTTC.